A single TCR beta chain is shown here with its context. Its antigen is currently unknown. This entry comes from a study of CD8+CD57+ T cells in acquired aplastic anemia. Study summary: The average for DNA from sorted CD4+ and CD8+ cells was 3.2 ug. Findings and caveats of the study: Patients were compared with controls for CD8+ Simpson's diversity, and no significant difference emerged. Overlap between patients and controls comprised twenty-nine CD8+ CDR3 sequences.

Genomic DNA acted as the template from which TCR beta VDJ combination and CDR3 sequence profiling were carried out. Each CDR3 protein gets one entry after TCRdb re-called the reads with MiXCR. The sample lists roughly 180,000 distinct CDR3 sequences; around three fifths were seen once. Germline V lookup: CDR1 SGHTA, CDR2 FQGNSA. Losses at the gene ends were 5 bases for V and 6 bases for J; bases not matched to a gene: 18. The CDR3 runs 17 residues. The sequence was obtained from a human donor with severe aplastic anemia or a healthy control (not recorded which). Sequences were obtained from sorted CD4+, CD8+, or CD8+CD57+ T cells (not recorded which) from PBMCs. J is TRBJ2-7 and V is TRBV7-2; 8 bases agree with TRBD2. CDR3 loop: CASSLIGVGTSSSEQYF. CDR3 nucleotide sequence: TGTGCCAGCAGCCTCATAGGTGTTGGGACTAGTTCTTCCGAGCAGTACTTC.